The clone carrying this TCR beta chain was picked up a small number of times. CDR3 length: 15 residues. CDR1 and CDR2 (germline): SEHNR, FQNEAQ (reference sequence). V was clipped by 0 bases and J by 5 bases, with 14 bases between them. This entry is derived from a study of T-cell reconstitution after alpha-beta-depleted transplantation in children. Construction of the TCRbeta library involved unique molecular identifiers. Each CDR3 protein is one row after TCRdb ran MiXCR on the PCR reads. This sample has over 550,000 distinct CDR3 sequences; about 11% occur once, and the top ten carry about 4.3%. This material consisted of PBMCs from the stem cell graft donor, taken from the stem cell graft. The chain is built from TRBV7-9 and TRBJ2-7, with D perhaps matching TRBD2 (6 bases). The receptor was derived from a human donor who donated a stem cell graft to a child with acute myeloid leukemia. Written as DNA, the CDR3 is TGTGCCAGCAGCTTAGCTTCTGGGGGAGGAAACGAGCAGTACTTC. Its protein is CASSLASGGGNEQYF. The whole variable domain, filled in from reference TRBV7-9 and TRBJ2-7, reads DTGVSQNPRHKITKRGQNVTFRCDPISEHNRLYWYRQTLGQGPEFLTYFQNEAQLEKSRLLSDRFSAERPKGSFSTLEIQRTEQGDSAMYLCASSLASGGGNEQYFGPGTRLTVT.